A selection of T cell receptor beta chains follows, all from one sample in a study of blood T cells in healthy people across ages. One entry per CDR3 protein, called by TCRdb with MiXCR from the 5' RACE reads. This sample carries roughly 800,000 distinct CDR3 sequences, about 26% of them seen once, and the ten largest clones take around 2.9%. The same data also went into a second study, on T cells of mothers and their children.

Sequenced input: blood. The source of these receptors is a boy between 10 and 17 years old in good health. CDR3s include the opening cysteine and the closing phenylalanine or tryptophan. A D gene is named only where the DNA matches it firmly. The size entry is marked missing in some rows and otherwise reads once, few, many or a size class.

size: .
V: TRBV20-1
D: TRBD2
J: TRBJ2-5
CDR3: CSAQGLAGGVQETQYF
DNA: TGCAGTGCTCAGGGACTAGCGGGGGGGGTCCAAGAGACCCAGTACTTC

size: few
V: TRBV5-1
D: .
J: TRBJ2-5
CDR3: CASSLFSGSQETQYF
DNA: TGCGCCAGCAGCTTGTTTTCAGGGAGTCAAGAGACCCAGTACTTC

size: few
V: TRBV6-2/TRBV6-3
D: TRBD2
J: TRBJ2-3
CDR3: CASTLSGGTDTQYF
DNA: TGTGCCAGCACCCTCAGCGGGGGAACAGATACGCAGTATTTT

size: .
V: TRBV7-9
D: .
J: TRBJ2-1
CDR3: CASSLAAHEQFF
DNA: TGTGCCAGCAGCTTAGCAGCACATGAGCAGTTCTTC

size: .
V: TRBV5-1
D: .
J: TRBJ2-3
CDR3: CASSLETSGLSTDTQYF
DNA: TGCGCCAGCAGCTTGGAAACCAGCGGGCTCAGCACAGACACGCAGTATTTT

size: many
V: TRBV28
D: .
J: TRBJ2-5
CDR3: CASNARVVETQYF
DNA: TGTGCCAGCAACGCCAGGGTGGTGGAGACCCAGTACTTC

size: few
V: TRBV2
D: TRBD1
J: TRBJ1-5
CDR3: CASMGGTGSAQHF
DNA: TGTGCCAGCATGGGGGGGACAGGTTCAGCCCAGCATTTT

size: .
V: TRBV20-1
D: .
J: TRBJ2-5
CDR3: CSASPSTTREQYF
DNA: TGCAGTGCTAGTCCCTCAACTACGAGGGAGCAGTACTTC

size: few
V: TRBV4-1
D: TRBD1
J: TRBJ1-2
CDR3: CASSRTQGTPYGYTF
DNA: TGCGCCAGCAGCCGTACACAGGGGACACCCTATGGCTACACCTTC

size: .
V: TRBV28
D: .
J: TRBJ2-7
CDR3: CASSSLGAEQYF
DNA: TGTGCCAGCAGTTCGCTCGGGGCCGAGCAGTACTTC

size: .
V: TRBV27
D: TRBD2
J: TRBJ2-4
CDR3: CASSLSPGGKNIQYF
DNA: TGTGCCAGCAGTTTATCCCCGGGGGGAAAAAACATTCAGTACTTC

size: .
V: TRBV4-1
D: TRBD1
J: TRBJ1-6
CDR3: CASSRDRGRNSPLHF
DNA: TGCGCCAGCAGCCGCGACAGGGGTCGAAATTCACCCCTCCACTTT

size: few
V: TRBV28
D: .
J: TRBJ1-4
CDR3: CASSPDTNEKLFF
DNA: TGTGCCAGCAGTCCGGACACTAATGAAAAACTGTTTTTT

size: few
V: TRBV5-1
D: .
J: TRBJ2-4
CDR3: CASSLHQNRKTKNIQYF
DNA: TGCGCCAGCAGCTTGCACCAGAACAGAAAAACCAAAAACATTCAGTACTTC

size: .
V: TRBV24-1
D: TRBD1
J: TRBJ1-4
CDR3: CATSVDRESEKLFF
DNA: TGTGCCACCAGCGTGGACAGGGAGAGTGAAAAACTGTTTTTT

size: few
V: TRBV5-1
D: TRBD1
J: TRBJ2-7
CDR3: CASSPTGTGSYEQYF
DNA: TGCGCCAGCAGCCCCACCGGGACAGGGTCCTACGAGCAGTACTTC

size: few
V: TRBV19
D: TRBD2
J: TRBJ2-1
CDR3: CASRLGGLAGEQFF
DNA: TGTGCCAGTAGATTAGGGGGGCTAGCGGGGGAGCAGTTCTTC

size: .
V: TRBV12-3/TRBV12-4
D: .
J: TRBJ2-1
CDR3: CASSATPSSYNEQFF
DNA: TGTGCCAGCAGCGCTACCCCGAGCTCCTACAATGAGCAGTTCTTC

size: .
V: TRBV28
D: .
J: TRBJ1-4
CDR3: CASSFRGSLGEKLFF
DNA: TGTGCCAGCAGTTTCCGGGGGAGCCTTGGGGAAAAACTGTTTTTT

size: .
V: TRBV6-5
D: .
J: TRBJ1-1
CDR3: CASSYTGTHTEAFF
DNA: TGTGCCAGCAGTTATACTGGGACTCACACTGAAGCTTTCTTT

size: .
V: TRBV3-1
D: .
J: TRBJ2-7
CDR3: CASNHSSYEQYF
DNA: TGTGCCAGCAACCATAGTAGTTACGAGCAGTACTTC

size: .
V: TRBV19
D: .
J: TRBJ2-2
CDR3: CASSWRGLNTGELFF
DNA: TGTGCCAGTAGTTGGAGGGGCTTGAACACCGGGGAGCTGTTTTTT

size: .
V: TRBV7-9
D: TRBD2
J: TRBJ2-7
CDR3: CASSPTSVLYEQYF
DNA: TGTGCCAGCAGCCCGACTAGCGTTTTGTACGAGCAGTACTTC

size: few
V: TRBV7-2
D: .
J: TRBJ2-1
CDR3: CASSPPGPLGYNEQFF
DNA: TGTGCCAGCAGCCCGCCAGGGCCCTTAGGGTACAATGAGCAGTTCTTC

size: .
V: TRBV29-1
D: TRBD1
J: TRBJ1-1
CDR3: CSVEGTAIMNTEAFF
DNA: TGCAGCGTTGAGGGGACAGCCATCATGAACACTGAAGCTTTCTTT

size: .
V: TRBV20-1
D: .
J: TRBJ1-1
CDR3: CSAPTAGSLNTEAFF
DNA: TGCAGTGCTCCAACAGCAGGGTCCCTGAACACTGAAGCTTTCTTT

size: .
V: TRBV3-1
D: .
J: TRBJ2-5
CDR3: CASSRQEAAGTQYF
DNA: TGTGCCAGCAGCCGCCAGGAGGCGGCGGGGACCCAGTACTTC

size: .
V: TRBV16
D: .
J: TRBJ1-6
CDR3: CASSPFNSYNSPLHF
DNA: TGTGCCAGCAGCCCGTTTAACTCCTATAATTCACCCCTCCACTTT

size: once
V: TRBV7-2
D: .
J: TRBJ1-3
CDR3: CASSLGRSSSGNTIYF
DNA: TGTGCCAGCAGCTTAGGAAGATCATCCTCTGGAAACACCATATATTTT

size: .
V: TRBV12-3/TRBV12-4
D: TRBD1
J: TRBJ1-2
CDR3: CASSHTGGWDYGYTF
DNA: TGTGCCAGCAGCCATACAGGGGGCTGGGACTATGGCTACACCTTC

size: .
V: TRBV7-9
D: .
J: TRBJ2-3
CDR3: CASSSPAGAVHAGTQYF
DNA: TGTGCCAGCAGCTCCCCGGCGGGGGCCGTCCATGCTGGTACGCAGTATTTT

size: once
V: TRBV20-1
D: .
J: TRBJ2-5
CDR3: CSARDRKTQYF
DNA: TGCAGTGCTAGAGATCGAAAGACCCAGTACTTC

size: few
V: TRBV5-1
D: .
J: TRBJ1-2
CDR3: CASSLGSAGNGYTF
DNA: TGCGCCAGCAGCTTGGGTTCTGCGGGGAACGGCTACACCTTC

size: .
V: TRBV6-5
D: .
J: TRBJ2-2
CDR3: CASSYEGVTGELFF
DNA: TGTGCCAGCAGTTATGAGGGAGTAACCGGGGAGCTGTTTTTT

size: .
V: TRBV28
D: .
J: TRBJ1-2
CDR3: CASHGGIHYGYTF
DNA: TGTGCCAGCCATGGGGGCATTCACTATGGCTACACCTTC